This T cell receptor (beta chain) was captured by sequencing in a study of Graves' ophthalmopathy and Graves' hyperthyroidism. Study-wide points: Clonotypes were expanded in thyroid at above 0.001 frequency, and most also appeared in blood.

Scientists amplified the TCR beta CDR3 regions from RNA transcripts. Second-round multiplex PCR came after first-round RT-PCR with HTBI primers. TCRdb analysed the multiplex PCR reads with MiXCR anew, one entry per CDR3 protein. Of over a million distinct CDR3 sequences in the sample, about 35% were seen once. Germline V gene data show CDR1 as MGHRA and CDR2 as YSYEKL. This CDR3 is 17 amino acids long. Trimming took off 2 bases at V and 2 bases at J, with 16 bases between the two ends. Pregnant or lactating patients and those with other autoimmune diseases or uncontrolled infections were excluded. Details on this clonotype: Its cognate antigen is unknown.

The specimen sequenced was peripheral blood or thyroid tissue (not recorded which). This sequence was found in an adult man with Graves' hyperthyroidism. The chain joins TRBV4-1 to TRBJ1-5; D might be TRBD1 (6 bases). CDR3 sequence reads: CASSQPKDRQGNQPQHF. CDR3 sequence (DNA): TGCGCCAGCAGCCAACCAAAAGATCGACAGGGCAATCAGCCCCAGCATTTT.